This T cell receptor beta chain was sequenced for a study of blood T cell repertoires in COVID-19. Study-wide context: The United States, Italy and Spain supplied acute and convalescent COVID-19 samples.

Original data processing: Researchers report that nucleated cell counts were estimated from reference gene primer amplification. Assay used: immunoSEQ multiplex PCR; TCRdb lists only in-frame clones, some missing. Clonal size and the V and J genes are those of that table, whereas D and trimming came from the DNA. The sample lists fewer than 200,000 clones, less than 85% seen once, with approximately 12% in the top ten. Donors in Cohort 3 who had recovered were those with two negative PCRs, healthcare professional clearance, or resolution of their symptoms. The V gene end was trimmed by 4 bases and the J gene end by 8 bases; junction bases not matched to a gene: 10. CDR1 LNHDA and CDR2 SQIVND come from the germline V gene (reference sequence). The CDR3 has 16 amino acids.

The specimen sequenced was PBMCs or T cells enriched from blood (not recorded which). The sequence derives from a man aged 45 to 65 who had recovered from COVID-19. The chain employs TRBV19 and TRBJ2-3; the match to TRBD2 covers 12 bases. This chain's CDR3 is CASSTSSGGDRRTQYF. DNA for the CDR3: TGTGCCAGTAGTACCTCTAGCGGGGGGGATCGTCGTACGCAGTATTTT.